This section outlines one T cell receptor (beta chain) sequence together with its context. The CDR3 runs to 16 residues. The data stem from a study of T cell responses to AZD1222 COVID-19 vaccine. Clones were read by immunoSEQ multiplex PCR, and TCRdb kept only the in-frame ones, dropping some. The table records about 160,000 clones, just over 90% of them present only once. The material was peripheral blood, obtained 28 days after the second AZD1222 dose. The rearrangement links TRBV21-1 to TRBJ1-6; the tabulated D call, TRBD1, remains unverified against the DNA. TRBV21-1 is recorded as a pseudogene. This TCR was recovered from an adult who received the AZD1222 COVID-19 vaccine. The CDR3 DNA reads TGTGCCAGCAGCAACCCCCCCAGGGATGCTAATTCACCCCTCCACTTT. It translates to CASSNPPRDANSPLHF.